This TCR beta chain was retrieved from a study of blood T cell repertoires in COVID-19. Study at large: The United States, Italy and Spain were the sources of the acute and convalescent COVID-19 samples. PBMCs, B-cell-depleted T cells, or T cells provided the cDNA or gDNA that made up the material.

Followed longitudinally, the Seattle patients had been enrolled during active infection. This clone was recorded once. Authors' processing steps: Amplifying reference gene primers gave estimates of nucleated cell counts. Generated by immunoSEQ multiplex PCR, the TCRdb table keeps only in-frame clones and is missing some. V and J calls and clone size are copied from that table; D and trimming were computed from the DNA. The table records approximately 340,000 clones, about 91% of them present only once. V was trimmed by 3 bases and J by 1 base, leaving 12 bases between them. CDR1 is MNHEY and CDR2 is SMNVEV in the germline V gene (reference sequence). This CDR3 contains 15 residues.

The TCR sequence derives from a man aged 25 to 40 with COVID-19, enrolled during active disease. The rearrangement links TRBV27 to TRBJ1-2; possible D gene TRBD1, 5 bases. The source material was peripheral blood. This CDR3 is CASSFKGMVNYGYTF. The CDR3 DNA reads as TGTGCCAGCAGTTTTAAGGGGATGGTTAACTATGGCTACACCTTC.